This T cell receptor (beta chain) was sequenced during a study of CD8 T cells in ankylosing spondylitis. General study points: Matched synovial fluid from ankylosing spondylitis patients was reported to be enriched for disease-linked clones. Characteristic, it appeared, of ankylosing spondylitis blood was a TCR beta motif of several highly homologous variants.

This clonotype was picked up a small number of times. Its matching antigen is unknown. TCRdb reanalysed the 5' RACE reads using MiXCR and keeps one entry per CDR3 protein. Here the sample spans approximately 540,000 distinct CDR3 sequences, 10% to 15% being singletons. The CDR3 contains 17 residues. Germline V gene data show CDR1 as SGDLS and CDR2 as YYNGEE. V was clipped by 3 bases and J by 0 bases, with 17 bases between them. The V call is TRBV9, the J call TRBJ2-3; either TRBD1 or TRBD2 may supply D (5 bases each). Sequenced input: blood, either unsorted or a sorted T cell fraction (not recorded which). The origin of this receptor is a male donor with ankylosing spondylitis. The CDR3 loop is CASSGQGAVLSTDTQYF. CDR3 nucleotide sequence: TGTGCCAGCAGCGGTCAGGGAGCGGTTCTAAGCACAGATACGCAGTATTTT. The whole variable domain, filled in from reference TRBV9 and TRBJ2-3, reads DSGVTQTPKHLITATGQRVTLRCSPRSGDLSVYWYQQSLDQGLQFLIQYYNGEERAKGNILERFSAQQFPDLHSELNLSSLELGDSALYFCASSGQGAVLSTDTQYFGPGTRLTVL.